This is a list of T cell receptor beta chains from one sample in a study of blood T cell repertoires in COVID-19. Sequenced by immunoSEQ multiplex PCR; TCRdb stores in-frame clones only, minus some. The data show under 70,000 clones, approximately 90% seen once. Material for sequencing was peripheral blood. These receptors were taken from a woman aged 55-70 years with active or convalescent COVID-19. CDR3s include the opening cysteine and the closing phenylalanine or tryptophan. Each record gives: D gene, J gene, clone size, V gene, CDR3 protein, CDR3 DNA. D genes are given only for firm matches. The listing skips clone size in some rows; elsewhere it reads once, few, many or a size class.

D: TRBD1; J: TRBJ1-1; size: NA; V: TRBV19; CDR3: CASRQGAENTEAFF; DNA: TGTGCCAGTAGACAGGGGGCCGAGAACACTGAAGCTTTCTTT
D: NA; J: TRBJ1-4; size: few; V: TRBV28; CDR3: CASSGLDATNEKLFF; DNA: TGTGCCAGCAGTGGCCTTGATGCAACTAATGAAAAACTGTTTTTT
D: TRBD1; J: TRBJ1-5; size: NA; V: TRBV6-2/TRBV6-3; CDR3: CASSPQTGGISQPQHF; DNA: TGTGCCAGCAGTCCCCAGACAGGGGGGATAAGTCAGCCCCAGCATTTT
D: TRBD2; J: TRBJ2-5; size: NA; V: TRBV29-1; CDR3: CSVGLAGARETQYF; DNA: TGCAGCGTTGGACTAGCGGGAGCCCGGGAGACCCAGTACTTC
D: TRBD1; J: TRBJ2-3; size: NA; V: TRBV11-2; CDR3: CASSYQTGADTQYF; DNA: TGTGCCAGCAGCTACCAGACAGGGGCAGATACGCAGTATTTT
D: NA; J: TRBJ1-1; size: NA; V: TRBV4-1; CDR3: CASSQEGQNTEAFF; DNA: TGCGCCAGCAGCCAAGAGGGACAGAACACTGAAGCTTTCTTT
D: NA; J: TRBJ2-2; size: once; V: TRBV7-2; CDR3: CASSLAEQGNTGELFF; DNA: TGTGCCAGCAGCTTAGCAGAACAGGGTAACACCGGGGAGCTGTTTTTT
D: TRBD2; J: TRBJ2-1; size: NA; V: TRBV29-1; CDR3: CSVEDGLANEQFF; DNA: TGCAGCGTTGAAGATGGACTAGCTAATGAGCAGTTCTTC
D: TRBD1; J: TRBJ1-1; size: once; V: TRBV11-3; CDR3: CASSLEGGQNTEAFF; DNA: TGTGCCAGCAGCTTAGAAGGGGGCCAGAACACTGAAGCTTTCTTT
D: NA; J: TRBJ2-1; size: NA; V: TRBV27; CDR3: CASSLSRVDNEQFF; DNA: TGTGCCAGCAGTTTGAGTCGGGTGGACAATGAGCAGTTCTTC
D: TRBD1; J: TRBJ2-1; size: NA; V: TRBV7-2; CDR3: CASSLNRGLNNEQFF; DNA: TGTGCCAGCAGCTTAAACAGGGGGCTGAACAATGAGCAGTTCTTC
D: TRBD1; J: TRBJ1-2; size: NA; V: TRBV19; CDR3: CASSPPEGAYGYTF; DNA: TGTGCCAGTAGTCCGCCGGAGGGGGCCTATGGCTACACCTTC
D: TRBD2; J: TRBJ2-1; size: NA; V: TRBV6-1; CDR3: CASSEAFSTSGVNNEQFF; DNA: TGTGCCAGCAGTGAAGCATTTTCGACTAGCGGGGTTAACAATGAGCAGTTCTTC
D: TRBD1; J: TRBJ2-7; size: NA; V: TRBV4-1; CDR3: CASSQAPGQSGDYEQYF; DNA: TGCGCCAGCAGCCAAGCCCCGGGACAGAGTGGGGACTACGAGCAGTACTTC
D: NA; J: TRBJ2-3; size: NA; V: TRBV28; CDR3: CASSLHQGPRLNTQYF; DNA: TGTGCCAGCAGTTTACACCAGGGCCCCCGATTGAATACGCAGTATTTT
D: TRBD1; J: TRBJ1-2; size: NA; V: TRBV7-9; CDR3: CASSLMGTGNIYGYTF; DNA: TGTGCCAGCAGCCTCATGGGGACAGGGAATATCTACGGCTACACCTTC
D: NA; J: TRBJ2-7; size: once; V: TRBV15; CDR3: CATSRGPPTDTYEQYF; DNA: TGTGCCACCAGCAGAGGCCCCCCCACGGACACCTACGAGCAGTACTTC
D: NA; J: TRBJ1-4; size: NA; V: TRBV5-1; CDR3: CASSLISGANEKLFF; DNA: TGCGCCAGCAGCTTAATTTCAGGGGCTAATGAAAAACTGTTTTTT
D: NA; J: TRBJ2-6; size: once; V: TRBV19; CDR3: CASCLQEFPGANVLTF; DNA: TGTGCCAGTTGCCTCCAGGAATTCCCTGGGGCCAACGTCCTGACTTTC
D: NA; J: TRBJ2-1; size: NA; V: TRBV14; CDR3: CASSQDRGSQDEQFF; DNA: TGTGCCAGCAGCCAAGACCGGGGTTCGCAGGATGAGCAGTTCTTC
D: TRBD1; J: TRBJ1-5; size: few; V: TRBV5-1; CDR3: CASSPGTGNQPQHF; DNA: TGCGCCAGCAGCCCCGGGACAGGGAATCAGCCCCAGCATTTT
D: NA; J: TRBJ2-6; size: once; V: TRBV6-4; CDR3: CASSDVGRVLTF; DNA: TGTGCCAGCAGTGACGTGGGGCGCGTCCTGACTTTC
D: TRBD1; J: TRBJ1-3; size: NA; V: TRBV24-1; CDR3: CATSDDRDYSGNTIYF; DNA: TGTGCCACCAGTGATGACAGGGATTACTCTGGAAACACCATATATTTT
D: TRBD1; J: TRBJ2-3; size: NA; V: TRBV28; CDR3: CASRAGTGGTDTQYF; DNA: TGTGCCAGCAGGGCCGGGACAGGGGGCACAGATACGCAGTATTTT
D: TRBD1; J: TRBJ2-7; size: once; V: TRBV27; CDR3: CASRGDRGLKDYEQYF; DNA: TGTGCCAGCAGGGGCGACAGGGGGCTCAAGGATTACGAGCAGTACTTC
D: NA; J: TRBJ1-6; size: NA; V: TRBV6-5; CDR3: CASSYEGDSPLHF; DNA: TGTGCCAGCAGTTACGAGGGGGATTCACCCCTCCACTTT
D: TRBD1; J: TRBJ1-2; size: NA; V: TRBV12-3/TRBV12-4; CDR3: CASTIARGYGYTF; DNA: TGTGCCAGCACCATCGCCAGGGGGTATGGCTACACCTTC
D: TRBD2; J: TRBJ2-3; size: NA; V: TRBV27; CDR3: CASRPLAGGPGDTQYF; DNA: TGTGCCAGCAGACCCCTAGCGGGGGGGCCGGGGGATACGCAGTATTTT
D: TRBD1; J: TRBJ1-5; size: NA; V: TRBV19; CDR3: CASSIGGQGIYSNQPQHF; DNA: TGTGCCAGTAGTATAGGGGGACAGGGGATTTATAGCAATCAGCCCCAGCATTTT
D: TRBD2; J: TRBJ2-1; size: NA; V: TRBV6-4; CDR3: CASSHDWREGNEQFF; DNA: TGTGCCAGCAGCCACGACTGGCGGGAGGGCAATGAGCAGTTCTTC
D: NA; J: TRBJ1-3; size: NA; V: TRBV5-4; CDR3: CASSPDLIRNTIYF; DNA: TGTGCCAGCAGCCCGGACTTAATTAGAAACACCATATATTTT